A single sample is the source of the 7 T cell receptor beta chains below, sequenced in a study of T-cell memory formation after mild COVID-19 (dated by TCRdb to the early 2020s). Library creation used 5' RACE. TCRdb records Illumina NovaSeq 6000 as the sequencer. TCRdb reworked the public reads: Q25 trimming with fastp, MiXCR clone assembly, productive beta chains retained. One record per CDR3 amino acid sequence lists the most common genes and DNA. The sample table contains hundreds of thousands of distinct CDR3 sequences; only one count was recorded for about 20% of them. Jointly, the top ten make up 10% to 15% of the sample. What was sequenced was PBMCs or a T cell subset sorted from them (not recorded which). The origin of the receptors is an adult woman who had mild COVID-19 (a few samples of this study predate the infection). The sample titles of this study are shuffled in the database, so cell type and time point are left out; the donor was told from shared clones.

CDR3 coding DNA: TGTGCCAGCTCACCAGACAGGGTGGGGAACACTGAAGCTTTCTTT. It yields the protein CASSPDRVGNTEAFF. The V gene is TRBV18, the J gene TRBJ1-1, with 7 bases fitting TRBD1. Germline loops: CDR1 KGHSH, CDR2 LQKENI. This CDR3 spans 15 amino acids. V trimming: 2 bases; J trimming: 1 base; junction bases outside the gene matches: 4.

The chain has TRBV7-8 and TRBJ2-7, with 8 nucleotides matching TRBD2. The CDR3 loop spans 17 amino acids. The V gene end was trimmed by 1 base and the J gene end by 2 bases; junction bases not matched to a gene: 10. CDR1 is SGHVS and CDR2 is FQNEAQ in the germline V gene. This chain's CDR3 is CASSLGTGTRIAYEQYF. The CDR3 bases are TGTGCCAGCAGCTTAGGAACCGGGACTAGGATCGCCTACGAGCAGTACTTC. The entire variable domain, with the rest obtained from reference TRBV7-8 and TRBJ2-7, is as follows: GAGVSQSPRYKVAKRGQDVALRCDPISGHVSLFWYQQALGQGPEFLTYFQNEAQLDKSGLPSDRFFAERPEGSVSTLKIQRTQQEDSAVYLCASSLGTGTRIAYEQYFGPGTRLTVT.

This clonotype was counted ten times or more. The chain links TRBV12-3 or TRBV12-4 to TRBJ1-2; D remains ambiguous. Trimming took 5 bases from V and 7 from J, leaving 8 bases between them. This CDR3 region has 11 residues. The CDR3 protein is CASSTIVGYTF. The CDR3 coding sequence is TGTGCCAGCAGTACTATAGTTGGCTACACCTTC.

There are many counts of this clonotype. V gene TRBV2 combines with J gene TRBJ2-5; 9 bases line up with TRBD1. From germline, CDR1 is SNHLY and CDR2 FYNNEI. After removal of 3 bases from V and 4 bases from J, the junction contained 3 bases not matched to a gene. The CDR3 loop spans 14 amino acids. Here the CDR3 DNA reads TGTGCCAGCAGTGATTTGACAGGGGGAGAGACCCAGTACTTC. Its translation: CASSDLTGGETQYF.

This chain connects TRBV5-1 to TRBJ2-6; 8 nucleotides agree with TRBD1. The CDR3 totals 15 residues. V lost 4 bases to trimming and J lost 2 bases; unmatched junction nucleotides: 2. Germline lookup yields CDR1 SGHRS and CDR2 YFSETQ. This CDR3 is CASSQGAAGANVLTF. The CDR3 region has the DNA TGCGCCAGCAGCCAGGGGGCAGCTGGGGCCAACGTCCTGACTTTC.

The chain uses TRBV19 and TRBJ2-7; D gene uncertain. Per the germline V gene, CDR1 is LNHDA and CDR2 is SQIVND (reference sequence). CDR3 length: 16 amino acids. Trimming shortened V by 6 bases and J by 4 bases, and 22 bases separated the two germline ends. CDR3 loop: CASSPLGSSPGYEQYF. The CDR3 region has the DNA TGTGCCAGTAGCCCCTTGGGTTCGTCCCCTGGGTACGAGCAGTACTTC.

This chain uses TRBV2 with TRBJ1-2; 7 positions match TRBD1. Germline V gene lookup returns CDR1 SNHLY and CDR2 FYNNEI. CDR3 length: 13 amino acids. The V gene end was trimmed by 7 bases and the J gene end by 7 bases; junction bases not matched to a gene: 9. The CDR3 region is CASILTGVTGYTF. CDR3 coding DNA: TGTGCCAGCATTCTAACAGGGGTTACTGGCTACACCTTC.